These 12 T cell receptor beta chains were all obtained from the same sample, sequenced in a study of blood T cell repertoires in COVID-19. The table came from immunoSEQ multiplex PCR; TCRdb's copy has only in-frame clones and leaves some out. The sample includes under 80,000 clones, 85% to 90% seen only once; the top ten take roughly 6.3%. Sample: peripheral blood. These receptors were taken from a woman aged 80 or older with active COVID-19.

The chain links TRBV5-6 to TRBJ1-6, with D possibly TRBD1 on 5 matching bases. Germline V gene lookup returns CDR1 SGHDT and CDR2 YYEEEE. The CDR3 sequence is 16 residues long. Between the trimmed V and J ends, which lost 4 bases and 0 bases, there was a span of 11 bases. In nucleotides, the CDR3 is TGTGCCAGCAGCGGATCCGACAGCTCCTATAATTCACCCCTCCACTTT. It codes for CASSGSDSSYNSPLHF.

The CDR3 DNA follows: TGTGCCAGCAGTTCCTGGGGACTAGCGCCCGCCAACGAGCAGTACTTC. It translates to CASSSWGLAPANEQYF. The chain combines TRBV28 with TRBJ2-7; 10 nucleotides align to TRBD2. The germline gives CDR1 MDHEN, CDR2 SYDVKM. V gave up 4 bases and J gave up 5 bases; unmatched junction bases: 11. The CDR3 loop spans 16 amino acids. The variable domain in full, completed from reference TRBV28 and TRBJ2-7, reads DVKVTQSSRYLVKRTGEKVFLECVQDMDHENMFWYRQDPGLGLRLIYFSYDVKMKEKGDIPEGYSVSREKKERFSLILESASTNQTSMYLCASSSWGLAPANEQYFGPGTRLTVT.

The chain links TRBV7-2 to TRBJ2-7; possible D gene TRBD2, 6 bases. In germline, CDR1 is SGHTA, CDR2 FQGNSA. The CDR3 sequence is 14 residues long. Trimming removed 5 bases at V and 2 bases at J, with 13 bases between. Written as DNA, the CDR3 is TGTGCCAGCAGCCCGTCCGGGGAGGCCTACGAGCAGTACTTC. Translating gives CASSPSGEAYEQYF.

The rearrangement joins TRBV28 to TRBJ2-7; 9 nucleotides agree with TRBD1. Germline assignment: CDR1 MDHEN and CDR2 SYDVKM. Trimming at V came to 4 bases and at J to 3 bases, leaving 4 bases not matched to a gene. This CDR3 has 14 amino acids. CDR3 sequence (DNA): TGTGCCAGCAGTTCGGACAGGGGTTTCTACGAGCAGTACTTC. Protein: CASSSDRGFYEQYF.

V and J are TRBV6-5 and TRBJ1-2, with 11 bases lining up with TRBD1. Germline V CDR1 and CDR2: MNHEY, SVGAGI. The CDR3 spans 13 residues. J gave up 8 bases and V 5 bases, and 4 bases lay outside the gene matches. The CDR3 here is CASSQDRGQGYTF. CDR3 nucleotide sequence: TGTGCCAGCAGTCAGGACAGGGGGCAAGGCTACACCTTC.

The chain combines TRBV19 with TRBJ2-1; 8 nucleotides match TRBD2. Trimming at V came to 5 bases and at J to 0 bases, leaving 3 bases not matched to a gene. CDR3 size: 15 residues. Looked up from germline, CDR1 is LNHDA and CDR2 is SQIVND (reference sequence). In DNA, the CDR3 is TGTGCCAGTAGTGCCGGGACTAGCTCCTACAATGAGCAGTTCTTC. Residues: CASSAGTSSYNEQFF.

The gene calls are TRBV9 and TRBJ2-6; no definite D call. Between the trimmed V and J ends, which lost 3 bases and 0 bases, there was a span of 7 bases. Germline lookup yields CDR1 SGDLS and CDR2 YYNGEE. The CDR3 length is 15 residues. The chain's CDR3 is CASSARISGANVLTF. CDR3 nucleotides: TGTGCCAGCAGCGCCCGTATCTCTGGGGCCAACGTCCTGACTTTC.

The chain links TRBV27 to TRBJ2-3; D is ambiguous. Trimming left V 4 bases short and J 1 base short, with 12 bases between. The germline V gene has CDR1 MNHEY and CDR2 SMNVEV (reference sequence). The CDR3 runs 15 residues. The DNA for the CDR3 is TGTGCCAGCAGTTCCCTGGGCTCACGCACAGATACGCAGTATTTT. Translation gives CASSSLGSRTDTQYF.

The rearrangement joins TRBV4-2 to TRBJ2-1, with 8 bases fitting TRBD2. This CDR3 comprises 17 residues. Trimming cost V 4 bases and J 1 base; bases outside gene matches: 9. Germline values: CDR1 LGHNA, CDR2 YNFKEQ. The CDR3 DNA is TGTGCCAGCAGCCCCTTTCTGACTAGCGCGTCCTACAATGAGCAGTTCTTC. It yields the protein CASSPFLTSASYNEQFF.

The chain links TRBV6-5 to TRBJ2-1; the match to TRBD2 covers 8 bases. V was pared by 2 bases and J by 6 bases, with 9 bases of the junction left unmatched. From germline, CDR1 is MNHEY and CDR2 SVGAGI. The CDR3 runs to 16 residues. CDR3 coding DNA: TGTGCCAGCAGTTACGGTCGAGGGACTAGGCGCAATGAGCAGTTCTTC. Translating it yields CASSYGRGTRRNEQFF.

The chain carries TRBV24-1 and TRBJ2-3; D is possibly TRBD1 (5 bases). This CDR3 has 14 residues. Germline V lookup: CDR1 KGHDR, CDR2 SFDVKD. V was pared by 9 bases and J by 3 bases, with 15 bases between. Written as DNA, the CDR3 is TGTGCCACCGGGGATTACAGGTTTACAGATACGCAGTATTTT. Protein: CATGDYRFTDTQYF.

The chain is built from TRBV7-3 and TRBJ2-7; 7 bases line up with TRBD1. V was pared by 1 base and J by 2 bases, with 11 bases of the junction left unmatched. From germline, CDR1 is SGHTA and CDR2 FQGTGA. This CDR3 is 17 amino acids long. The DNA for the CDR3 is TGTGCCAGCAGCTTAAACCCTATCCAGACAGGGCCCTACGAGCAGTACTTC. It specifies CASSLNPIQTGPYEQYF.